These 6 T cell receptor beta chains came from one sample sequenced in a study of CD8 T cells in ankylosing spondylitis. TCRdb fed the 5' RACE reads into MiXCR, producing one record per CDR3 protein. The sample comprises more than 150,000 distinct CDR3 sequences, around a sixth of which are singletons, and approximately 4% rests with the top ten. The source material was blood, either unsorted or a sorted T cell fraction (not recorded which). Receptors were obtained from a male donor aged 5 to 29 with ankylosing spondylitis or in good health (not recorded which).

This chain joins TRBV18 and TRBJ2-2, with D tentatively TRBD1 (6 bases). The CDR3 contains 16 residues. The V and J ends lost 3 bases and 5 bases respectively, with 16 bases between them. Germline loops: CDR1 KGHSH, CDR2 LQKENI. CDR3 protein: CASSPLARGETGELFF. The CDR3 region has the DNA TGTGCCAGCTCACCTTTGGCCAGGGGAGAAACCGGGGAGCTGTTTTTT.

This clonotype was observed a handful of times. The J gene is TRBJ2-1, the V gene TRBV10-1; D gene ambiguous. Germline V lookup: CDR1 WNHNN, CDR2 SYGVQD (reference sequence). The CDR3 length is 14 residues. V shed 4 bases and J shed 2 bases, with 9 bases lying between them. The CDR3 DNA follows: TGCGCCAGCAGTGGAGCAGAAGCCTACAATGAGCAGTTCTTC. Translation gives CASSGAEAYNEQFF.

This clonotype has a handful of counts. CDR3 sequence (DNA): TGCGCCAGCAGCCAATACTTAGCGGGGGAGGTCTTAGGCACAGATACGCAGTATTTT. Encoded protein: CASSQYLAGEVLGTDTQYF. The V call is TRBV4-3, the J call TRBJ2-3; 9 bases map to TRBD2. Per germline, CDR1 LGHNA and CDR2 YSLEER. Trimming at V came to 2 bases and at J to 1 base, leaving 13 bases not matched to a gene. The CDR3 consists of 19 residues.

This clonotype was seen many times. The chain uses TRBV5-1 and TRBJ2-1; 8 bases match TRBD1. This CDR3 comprises 13 residues. From germline, CDR1 is SGHRS and CDR2 YFSETQ. After removal of 4 bases from V and 10 bases from J, the junction contained 7 bases not matched to a gene. The CDR3 bases are TGCGCCAGCAGCCAGGGGGCTGCACGGGAGCAGTTCTTC. Translating it yields CASSQGAAREQFF.

The J gene is TRBJ2-1, the V gene TRBV29-1; TRBD2 agrees at 10 bases. This CDR3 contains 13 residues. V lost 8 bases and J lost 8; bases outside the gene matches: 9. Germline CDR1 SQVTM, CDR2 ANQGSEA. The CDR3 loop is CSSGTSAWDEQFF. CDR3 DNA sequence: TGCAGCTCCGGGACTAGCGCGTGGGATGAGCAGTTCTTC.

This clonotype was recorded many times. The rearrangement joins TRBV20-1 to TRBJ1-2; D is unclear. The CDR3 is 12 residues long. Deletions cut 5 bases from V and 8 bases from J, with 15 bases between. Per the germline V gene, CDR1 is DFQATT and CDR2 is SNEGSKA (reference sequence). The DNA for the CDR3 is TGCAGTGCTTTTTCCACGACTGAGGGCTACACCTTC. This sequence encodes CSAFSTTEGYTF.